This is a list of T cell receptor beta chains from one sample in a study of T-cell memory formation after mild COVID-19. TCRdb reprocessed the 5' RACE reads with MiXCR, giving one entry per CDR3 protein. The sample shows more than 80,000 distinct CDR3 sequences, about 18% of them seen only once. The sequencing input was PBMCs or a T cell subset sorted from them (not recorded which). The source of these receptors is an adult woman who had mild COVID-19 (a few samples of this study predate the infection). Cell type and time point are not known. Each CDR3 is given with its conserved first and last residue. Each record gives: D gene, CDR3 length, J gene, clone size, V gene, CDR3 protein, CDR3 DNA. A D gene is named only where the DNA matches it firmly. Clone size, where shown, is once, few, many, or a class for clones that have expanded.

.	13	TRBJ2-7	few	TRBV24-1	CATSDFRGTEQYF	TGTGCCACCAGTGATTTCAGAGGGACCGAGCAGTACTTC
.	17	TRBJ1-3	few	TRBV21-1	CASSSNPAGIVGNTIYF	TGTGCCAGCAGCTCGAACCCGGCAGGCATAGTTGGAAACACCATATATTTT
.	11	TRBJ1-4	.	TRBV7-9	CASSSGRKLFF	TGTGCCAGCAGCTCGGGGAGAAAACTGTTTTTT
TRBD2	19	TRBJ2-2	.	TRBV30	CAWSVFPGREGHHTGELFF	TGTGCCTGGAGTGTCTTCCCAGGGCGGGAGGGCCATCACACCGGGGAGCTGTTTTTT
TRBD1	15	TRBJ2-7	many	TRBV6-5	CASSYSGAGGYEQYF	TGTGCCAGCAGTTACTCGGGGGCAGGGGGTTACGAGCAGTACTTC
.	15	TRBJ1-2	once	TRBV11-2	CASSLDGRANYGYTF	TGTGCCAGCAGCTTAGATGGCAGGGCGAACTATGGCTACACCTTC
.	15	TRBJ1-1	.	TRBV12-3/TRBV12-4	CASSYDRDGNTEAFF	TGTGCCAGCAGCTACGACCGGGACGGGAACACTGAAGCTTTCTTT
TRBD1	16	TRBJ2-5	.	TRBV11-3	CASSYQVTGAQETQYF	TGTGCCAGCAGCTACCAAGTGACAGGGGCCCAAGAGACCCAGTACTTC
.	17	TRBJ2-3	once	TRBV3-2	CASSQGAPRTSTDTQYF	TGTGCCAGCAGCCAAGGTGCCCCCCGTACTAGCACAGATACGCAGTATTTT
TRBD2	14	TRBJ2-1	.	TRBV9	CASSDPSGGVEQFF	TGTGCCAGCAGCGACCCAAGCGGGGGGGTTGAGCAGTTCTTC
.	13	TRBJ2-7	.	TRBV6-2/TRBV6-3	CASGSGRSYEQYF	TGTGCCAGCGGGAGCGGGCGGTCCTACGAGCAGTACTTC
.	15	TRBJ2-3	many	TRBV7-9	CASSFEGGYTDTQYF	TGTGCCAGCAGTTTCGAGGGGGGATACACAGATACGCAGTATTTT
.	12	TRBJ2-1	few	TRBV11-2	CASSLGTNEQFF	TGTGCCAGCAGCCTCGGGACCAATGAGCAGTTCTTC
.	13	TRBJ2-1	.	TRBV7-2	CASSIISAGEQFF	TGTGCCAGCAGCATAATCTCGGCGGGGGAGCAGTTCTTC
TRBD2	16	TRBJ2-1	.	TRBV20-1	CSAPLLGLAGFGEQFF	TGCAGTGCTCCCCTCCTGGGACTAGCGGGGTTCGGTGAGCAGTTCTTC
.	16	TRBJ2-3	few	TRBV19	CASSYLAKEVADTQYF	TGTGCCAGTAGTTACCTAGCAAAAGAGGTCGCAGATACGCAGTATTTT
.	18	TRBJ2-1	few	TRBV11-2	CASSLDSFGTATYNEQFF	TGTGCCAGCAGCTTAGACTCCTTCGGGACGGCGACCTACAATGAGCAGTTCTTC
.	13	TRBJ2-1	.	TRBV6-6	CASSYSGQREQFF	TGTGCCAGCAGTTACTCGGGGCAGCGCGAGCAGTTCTTC
TRBD2	17	TRBJ2-2	few	TRBV20-1	CSASDPAGGRGTGELFF	TGCAGTGCTAGTGATCCAGCGGGGGGTCGTGGCACCGGGGAGCTGTTTTTT
TRBD1	14	TRBJ2-5	.	TRBV29-1	CSVDTGQPPETQYF	TGCAGCGTCGATACGGGACAGCCACCAGAGACCCAGTACTTC
TRBD2	19	TRBJ2-1	.	TRBV7-3	CASSLRGEGGGASYNEQFF	TGTGCCAGCAGCTTAAGAGGAGAGGGCGGGGGGGCGTCTTACAATGAGCAGTTCTTC
.	15	TRBJ1-6	.	TRBV2	CASSEGGASNSPLHF	TGTGCCAGCAGTGAAGGGGGCGCTTCAAATTCACCCCTCCACTTT
TRBD2	16	TRBJ2-1	.	TRBV7-2	CASSPGTSGRAREQFF	TGTGCCAGCAGCCCCGGGACTAGCGGGAGGGCCAGAGAGCAGTTCTTC
TRBD1	13	TRBJ2-7	many	TRBV7-9	CASSSGQGGEQYF	TGTGCCAGCAGCTCCGGACAGGGGGGCGAGCAGTACTTC
.	15	TRBJ2-1	.	TRBV11-2	CASSQGPYRPNEQFF	TGTGCCAGCAGCCAGGGACCCTACCGCCCCAATGAGCAGTTCTTC
.	16	TRBJ2-1	many	TRBV7-9	CASSSRDGSSYNEQFF	TGTGCCAGCAGCTCTCGGGACGGGAGCTCCTACAATGAGCAGTTCTTC
.	16	TRBJ2-1	.	TRBV14	CASSLTGIRLVNEQFF	TGTGCCAGCAGCCTTACGGGCATCCGATTAGTTAATGAGCAGTTCTTC
.	14	TRBJ1-1	.	TRBV7-9	CASSLGHTGSEAFF	TGTGCCAGCAGCTTAGGACATACAGGGTCTGAAGCTTTCTTT
TRBD2	13	TRBJ2-1	few	TRBV6-6	CASTPAGVNEQFF	TGTGCCAGCACCCCAGCGGGAGTAAATGAGCAGTTCTTC
.	14	TRBJ2-7	.	TRBV6-1	CASSVLEGGHEQYF	TGTGCCAGCAGTGTACTAGAGGGGGGCCACGAGCAGTACTTC
.	12	TRBJ1-1	.	TRBV12-3/TRBV12-4	CASSFGNTEAFF	TGTGCCAGCAGTTTCGGGAACACTGAAGCTTTCTTT
.	12	TRBJ1-2	few	TRBV7-7	CASSLGGFGYTF	TGTGCCAGCAGCTTAGGAGGGTTCGGCTACACCTTC
TRBD2	15	TRBJ2-1	few	TRBV7-9	CASSPVSGSLDEQFF	TGTGCCAGCAGTCCGGTTAGCGGGAGTCTCGATGAGCAGTTCTTC
TRBD2	18	TRBJ2-1	.	TRBV7-2	CASSLRPLLAGKNNEQFF	TGTGCCAGCAGCCTAAGGCCTTTACTAGCGGGAAAAAACAATGAGCAGTTCTTC
.	15	TRBJ1-5	.	TRBV6-5	CASSYSAGSSQPQHF	TGTGCCAGCAGTTACTCTGCAGGGAGTAGCCAGCCCCAGCATTTT
.	15	TRBJ2-1	few	TRBV5-6	CASSLGGVSYNEQFF	TGTGCCAGCAGCTTGGGGGGGGTCTCCTACAATGAGCAGTTCTTC
.	15	TRBJ1-1	few	TRBV4-3	CASSISWRLGTEAFF	TGCGCCAGCAGCATATCTTGGCGGCTGGGGACTGAAGCTTTCTTT
.	13	TRBJ1-3	.	TRBV30	CACEGHSGNTIYF	TGTGCCTGTGAGGGACACTCTGGAAACACCATATATTTT
.	16	TRBJ1-2	few	TRBV5-6	CASSPTVKVWDYGYTF	TGTGCCAGCAGCCCAACGGTCAAAGTCTGGGACTATGGCTACACCTTC
.	17	TRBJ2-5	once	TRBV20-1	CSARDPTGSDPKRPKYF	TGCAGTGCTAGAGATCCTACAGGGTCCGACCCCAAGAGACCCAAGTACTTC
.	14	TRBJ2-5	.	TRBV19	CASSLALSGQDQYF	TGTGCCAGTAGTCTCGCTCTTTCGGGGCAAGACCAGTACTTC
TRBD1	15	TRBJ2-1	.	TRBV9	CASSASGTGADEQFF	TGTGCCAGCAGCGCCTCCGGGACAGGGGCGGATGAGCAGTTCTTC
.	15	TRBJ2-3	.	TRBV7-3	CASSLTVRPTDTQYF	TGTGCCAGCAGCTTAACGGTGCGGCCCACAGATACGCAGTATTTT
.	11	TRBJ1-1	.	TRBV5-5	CASSAGVEAFF	TGTGCCAGCAGCGCAGGGGTTGAAGCTTTCTTT
.	12	TRBJ2-7	.	TRBV7-9	CASSLVFYEQYF	TGTGCCAGCAGCTTAGTCTTTTACGAGCAGTACTTC
.	16	TRBJ2-3	.	TRBV20-1	CSAREVTGARTDTQYF	TGCAGTGCTAGAGAAGTAACGGGAGCGCGTACAGATACGCAGTATTTT
TRBD1	15	TRBJ2-3	few	TRBV7-9	CASSLAGNRGDTQYF	TGTGCCAGCAGCTTAGCGGGCAACAGGGGAGATACGCAGTATTTT
.	15	TRBJ1-6	.	TRBV2	CASSPQGSYNSPLHF	TGTGCCAGCAGCCCACAGGGCTCCTATAATTCACCCCTCCACTTT
TRBD1	15	TRBJ2-1	.	TRBV24-1	CATSDLGQGDNEQFF	TGTGCCACCAGTGACCTGGGACAGGGTGACAATGAGCAGTTCTTC
TRBD2	13	TRBJ2-7	.	TRBV7-9	CASSGTNTYEQYF	TGTGCCAGCTCCGGGACTAATACCTACGAGCAGTACTTC
.	13	TRBJ2-3	.	TRBV7-9	CASSRVGTDTQYF	TGTGCCAGCAGCAGAGTCGGCACAGATACGCAGTATTTT
TRBD1	15	TRBJ2-7	.	TRBV7-9	CASSLGTGLFYEQYF	TGTGCCAGCAGCTTAGGGACAGGGTTATTCTACGAGCAGTACTTC
.	14	TRBJ1-1	.	TRBV6-5	CASSYSGWNTEAFF	TGTGCCAGCAGTTACTCTGGGTGGAACACTGAAGCTTTCTTT
.	14	TRBJ2-1	.	TRBV27	CASSFGGQSNEQFF	TGTGCCAGCAGTTTCGGGGGACAGTCCAATGAGCAGTTCTTC
TRBD1	15	TRBJ1-2	.	TRBV12-3/TRBV12-4	CASSPRDRGNYGYTF	TGTGCCAGCAGTCCGAGGGACAGGGGTAACTATGGCTACACCTTC
TRBD2	14	TRBJ2-3	.	TRBV4-1	CASSPTSGADTQYF	TGCGCCAGCAGCCCGACTAGCGGGGCAGATACGCAGTATTTT
.	14	TRBJ1-1	few	TRBV6-5	CASSYREGDTEAFF	TGTGCCAGCAGTTATAGAGAGGGAGACACTGAAGCTTTCTTT
.	14	TRBJ2-3	.	TRBV7-6	CASALGGGQDTQYF	TGTGCCAGCGCCCTGGGGGGGGGCCAAGATACGCAGTATTTT
.	13	TRBJ1-1	.	TRBV27	CASRRGENTEAFF	TGTGCCAGCAGGAGGGGGGAAAACACTGAAGCTTTCTTT